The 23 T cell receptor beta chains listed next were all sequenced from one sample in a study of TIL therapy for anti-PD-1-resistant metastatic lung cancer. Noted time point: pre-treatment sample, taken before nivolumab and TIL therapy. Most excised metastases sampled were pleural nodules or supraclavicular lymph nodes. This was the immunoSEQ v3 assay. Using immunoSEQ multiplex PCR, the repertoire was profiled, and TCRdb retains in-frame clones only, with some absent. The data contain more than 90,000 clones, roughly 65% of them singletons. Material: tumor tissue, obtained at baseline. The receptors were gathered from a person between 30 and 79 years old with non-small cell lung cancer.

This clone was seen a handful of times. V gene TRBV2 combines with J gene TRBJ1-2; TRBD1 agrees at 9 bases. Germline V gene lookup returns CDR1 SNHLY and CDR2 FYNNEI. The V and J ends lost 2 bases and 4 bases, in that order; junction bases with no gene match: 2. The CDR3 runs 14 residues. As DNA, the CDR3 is TGTGCCAGCAGTGAAAACAGGGGGCTCTATGGCTACACCTTC. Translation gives CASSENRGLYGYTF.

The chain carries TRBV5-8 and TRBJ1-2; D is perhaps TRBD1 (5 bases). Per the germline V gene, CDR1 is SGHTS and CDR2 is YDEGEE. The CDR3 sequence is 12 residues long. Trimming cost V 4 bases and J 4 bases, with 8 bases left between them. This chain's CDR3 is CASSTTVYGYTF. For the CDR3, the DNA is TGTGCCAGCAGCACGACAGTCTATGGCTACACCTTC.

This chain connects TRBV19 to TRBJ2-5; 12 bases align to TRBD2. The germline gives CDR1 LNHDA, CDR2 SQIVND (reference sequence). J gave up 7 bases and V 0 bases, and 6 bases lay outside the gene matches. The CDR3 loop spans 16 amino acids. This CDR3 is CASSIELAGGPGTQYF. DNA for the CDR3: TGTGCCAGTAGTATAGAACTAGCGGGGGGCCCAGGGACCCAGTACTTC.

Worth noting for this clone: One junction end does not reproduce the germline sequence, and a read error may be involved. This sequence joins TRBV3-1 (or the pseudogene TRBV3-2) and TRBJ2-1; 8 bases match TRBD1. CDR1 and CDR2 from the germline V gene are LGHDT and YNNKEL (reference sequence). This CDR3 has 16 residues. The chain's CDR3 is CANSQDRTGTYNEQFF. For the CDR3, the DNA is TGTGCCAACAGCCAAGACAGGACAGGGACCTACAATGAGCAGTTCTTC.

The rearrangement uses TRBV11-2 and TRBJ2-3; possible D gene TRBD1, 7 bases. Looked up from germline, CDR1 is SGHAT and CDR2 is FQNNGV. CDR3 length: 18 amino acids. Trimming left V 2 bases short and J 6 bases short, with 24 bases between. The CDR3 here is CASSLSRRGLRRADTQYF. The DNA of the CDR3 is TGTGCCAGCAGCTTATCGCGGAGGGGGCTACGGCGAGCGGATACGCAGTATTTT.

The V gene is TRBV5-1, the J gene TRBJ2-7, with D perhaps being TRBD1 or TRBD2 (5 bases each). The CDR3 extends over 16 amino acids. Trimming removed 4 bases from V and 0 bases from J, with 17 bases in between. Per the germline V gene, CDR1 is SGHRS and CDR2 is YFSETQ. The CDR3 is CASSPGAGPTSYEQYF. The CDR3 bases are TGCGCCAGCAGCCCCGGGGCAGGGCCTACCTCCTACGAGCAGTACTTC.

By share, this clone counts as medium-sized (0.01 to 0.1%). CDR3 in DNA: TGTGCCAGCAGCCATGCTAAGACAGGGGGCACTGAAGCTTTCTTT. Translation gives CASSHAKTGGTEAFF. V and J are TRBV4-2 and TRBJ1-1, with 9 bases fitting TRBD1. The CDR3 totals 15 residues. The germline V gene encodes CDR1 LGHNA and CDR2 YNFKEQ. The trim removed 3 bases at V and 4 bases at J, leaving 6 bases unmatched.

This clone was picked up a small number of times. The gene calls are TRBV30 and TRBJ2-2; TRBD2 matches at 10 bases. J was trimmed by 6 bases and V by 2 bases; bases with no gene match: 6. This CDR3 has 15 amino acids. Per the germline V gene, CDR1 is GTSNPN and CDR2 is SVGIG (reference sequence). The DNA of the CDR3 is TGTGCCTGGAGTATTCAGCGGGGGGGCCCCGGGGAGCTGTTTTTT. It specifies CAWSIQRGGPGELFF.

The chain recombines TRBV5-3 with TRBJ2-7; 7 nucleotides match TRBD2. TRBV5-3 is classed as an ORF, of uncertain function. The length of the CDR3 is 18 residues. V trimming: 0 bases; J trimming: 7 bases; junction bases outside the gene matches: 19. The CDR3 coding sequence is TGTGCCAGAAGCTTGGATTTAGCTCCTAGGCGGGGGTTCGGGGAGCAGTACTTC. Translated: CARSLDLAPRRGFGEQYF.

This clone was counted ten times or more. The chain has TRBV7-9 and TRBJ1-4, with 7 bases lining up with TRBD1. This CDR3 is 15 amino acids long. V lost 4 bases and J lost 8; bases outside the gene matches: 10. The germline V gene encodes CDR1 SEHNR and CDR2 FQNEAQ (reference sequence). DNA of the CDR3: TGTGCCAGCAGCTCACCTGACAGGGTAGGAGAAAAACTGTTTTTT. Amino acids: CASSSPDRVGEKLFF.

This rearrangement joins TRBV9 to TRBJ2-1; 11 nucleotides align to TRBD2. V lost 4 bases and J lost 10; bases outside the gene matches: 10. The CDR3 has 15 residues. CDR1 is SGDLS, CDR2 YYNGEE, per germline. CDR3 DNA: TGTGCCAGCAGCATGGGACTAGCGGTCCGAGGGGAGCAGTTCTTC. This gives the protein CASSMGLAVRGEQFF.

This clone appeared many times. The DNA of the CDR3 is TGCGCCAGCAGGCGGGACAGCTACGAGCAGTACTTC. Translating gives CASRRDSYEQYF. The chain links TRBV5-1 to TRBJ2-7, with D maybe TRBD1 (7 bases). CDR1 and CDR2 (germline): SGHRS, YFSETQ. Trimming pared 5 bases from V and 3 bases from J, leaving 9 bases between. The CDR3 has 12 amino acids. Full variable domain (missing parts from reference TRBV5-1 and TRBJ2-7): KAGVTQTPRYLIKTRGQQVTLSCSPISGHRSVSWYQQTPGQGLQFLFEYFSETQRNKGNFPGRFSGRQFSNSRSEMNVSTLELGDSALYLCASRRDSYEQYFGPGTRLTVT.

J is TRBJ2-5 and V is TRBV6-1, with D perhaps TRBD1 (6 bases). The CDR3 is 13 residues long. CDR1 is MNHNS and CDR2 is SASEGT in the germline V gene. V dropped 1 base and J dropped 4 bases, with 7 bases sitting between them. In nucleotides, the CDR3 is TGTGCCAGCAGTGAAGGGGGGCTAGAGACCCAGTACTTC. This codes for CASSEGGLETQYF.

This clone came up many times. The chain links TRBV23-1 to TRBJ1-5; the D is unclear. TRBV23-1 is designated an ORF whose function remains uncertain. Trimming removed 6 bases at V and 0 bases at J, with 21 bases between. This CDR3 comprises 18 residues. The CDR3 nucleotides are TGCGCCAGCAGCCTGGAGGTACCCGCGCGGTATAGCAATCAGCCCCAGCATTTT. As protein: CASSLEVPARYSNQPQHF.

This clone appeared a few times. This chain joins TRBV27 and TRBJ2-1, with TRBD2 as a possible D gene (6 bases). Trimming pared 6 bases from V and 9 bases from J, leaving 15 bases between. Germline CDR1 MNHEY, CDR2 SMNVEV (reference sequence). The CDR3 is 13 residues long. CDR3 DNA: TGTGCCAGCAGCCCTATTAGCGGTGGTGAGCAGTTCTTC. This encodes CASSPISGGEQFF.

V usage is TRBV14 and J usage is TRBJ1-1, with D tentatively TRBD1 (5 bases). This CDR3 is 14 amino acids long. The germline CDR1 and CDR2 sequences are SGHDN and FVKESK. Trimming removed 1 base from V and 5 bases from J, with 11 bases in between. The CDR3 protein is CASSQVAGETEAFF. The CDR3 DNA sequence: TGTGCCAGCAGCCAAGTTGCGGGGGAGACTGAAGCTTTCTTT.

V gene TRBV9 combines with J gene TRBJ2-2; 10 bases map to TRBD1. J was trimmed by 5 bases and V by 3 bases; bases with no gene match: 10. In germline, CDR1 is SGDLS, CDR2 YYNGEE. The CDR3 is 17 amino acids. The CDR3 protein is CASSDPKTGGQTGELFF. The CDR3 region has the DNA TGTGCCAGCAGCGATCCCAAGACAGGGGGCCAAACCGGGGAGCTGTTTTTT.

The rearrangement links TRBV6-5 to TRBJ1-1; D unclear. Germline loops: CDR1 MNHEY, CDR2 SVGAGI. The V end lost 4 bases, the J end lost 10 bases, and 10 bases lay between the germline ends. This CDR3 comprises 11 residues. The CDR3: CASSSRVSAFF. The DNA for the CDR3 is TGTGCCAGCAGTTCAAGGGTTTCAGCTTTCTTT.

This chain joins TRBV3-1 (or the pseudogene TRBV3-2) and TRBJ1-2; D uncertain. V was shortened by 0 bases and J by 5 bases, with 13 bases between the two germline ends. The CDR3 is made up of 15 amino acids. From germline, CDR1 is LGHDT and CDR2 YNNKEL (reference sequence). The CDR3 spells CASSQDTVLLYGYTF. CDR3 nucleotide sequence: TGTGCCAGCAGCCAAGACACGGTGCTACTTTATGGCTACACCTTC.

The CDR3 sequence is CASSYNADRAFTDTQYF. CDR3 coding DNA: TGTGCCAGCAGCTACAACGCGGACAGGGCCTTCACAGATACGCAGTATTTT. J is TRBJ2-3 and V is TRBV9; 8 bases match TRBD1. With 4 bases clipped from V and 2 bases from J, the junction kept 12 bases outside the gene matches. CDR1 SGDLS and CDR2 YYNGEE come from the germline V gene. CDR3 size: 17 residues.

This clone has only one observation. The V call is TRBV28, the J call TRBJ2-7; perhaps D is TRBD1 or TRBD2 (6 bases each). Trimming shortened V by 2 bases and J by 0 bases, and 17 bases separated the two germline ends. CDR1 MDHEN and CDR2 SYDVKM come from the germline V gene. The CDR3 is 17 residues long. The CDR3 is CASSLSVGGRDSYEQYF. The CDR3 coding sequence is TGTGCCAGCAGTTTAAGCGTCGGGGGCAGGGACTCCTACGAGCAGTACTTC.

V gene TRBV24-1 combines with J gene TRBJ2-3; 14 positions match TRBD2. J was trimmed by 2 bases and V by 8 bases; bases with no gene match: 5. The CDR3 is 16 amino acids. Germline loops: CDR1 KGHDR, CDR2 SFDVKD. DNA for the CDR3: TGTGCCACCACCGGGACTAGCGGGAGTCCCACAGATACGCAGTATTTT. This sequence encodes CATTGTSGSPTDTQYF.

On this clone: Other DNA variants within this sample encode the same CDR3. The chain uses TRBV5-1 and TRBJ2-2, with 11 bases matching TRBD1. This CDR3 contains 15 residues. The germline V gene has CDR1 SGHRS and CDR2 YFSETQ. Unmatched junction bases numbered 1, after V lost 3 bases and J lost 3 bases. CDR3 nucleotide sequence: TGCGCCAGCAGCTCGGGACAGGGGGACACCGGGGAGCTGTTTTTT. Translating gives CASSSGQGDTGELFF.